Listed below are T cell receptor beta chains from one sample, sequenced in a study of identical twins. One entry per CDR3 protein, called by TCRdb with MiXCR from the 5' RACE reads. The sample consists of 400,000 to 550,000 distinct CDR3 sequences, approximately 14% of them appearing once. These data are also associated with another study on yellow fever vaccine responses in identical twins.

Sequencing input: CD4+ T cells sorted from blood. The receptor source for this set is a woman younger than 30 in good health. Each CDR3 is given with its conserved first and last residue. The D gene is left open where the match is weak. Clone size is not always given. Where it is, it says once, few, many or a class for expanded clones.

>many|TRBV5-1|-|TRBJ1-6
CASSLAGEGKSPLHF
TGCGCCAGCAGCTTGGCAGGGGAGGGGAAATCACCCCTCCACTTT
>-|TRBV9|TRBD2|TRBJ2-2
CASSGAGDTGELFF
TGTGCCAGCAGCGGAGCGGGGGACACCGGGGAGCTGTTTTTT
>-|TRBV12-3/TRBV12-4|-|TRBJ2-2
CASSLSRGRTGELFF
TGTGCCAGCAGTTTATCTAGGGGTCGGACCGGGGAGCTGTTTTTT
>-|TRBV6-1|-|TRBJ2-2
CASIRTQSPTGELFF
TGTGCCAGCATCCGCACCCAGAGCCCCACCGGGGAGCTGTTTTTT
>many|TRBV7-8|TRBD2|TRBJ2-1
CASSSPGLAGHEQFF
TGTGCCAGCAGCTCCCCGGGACTAGCGGGACATGAGCAGTTCTTC
>few|TRBV7-8|-|TRBJ2-7
CASSLGRQNYEQYF
TGTGCCAGCAGCTTAGGACGGCAGAACTACGAGCAGTACTTC
>many|TRBV28|-|TRBJ2-7
CASSFSEASYEQYF
TGTGCCAGCAGTTTCTCTGAAGCGTCCTACGAGCAGTACTTC
>-|TRBV24-1|TRBD2|TRBJ2-7
CATSDPGLAAYEQYF
TGTGCCACCAGTGACCCGGGACTAGCGGCCTACGAGCAGTACTTC
>many|TRBV29-1|-|TRBJ2-2
CSVGHTNTGELFF
TGCAGCGTTGGTCATACTAACACCGGGGAGCTGTTTTTT
>few|TRBV12-3/TRBV12-4|-|TRBJ1-3
CASSIGNTIYF
TGTGCCAGCAGCATAGGAAACACCATATATTTT
>-|TRBV6-2/TRBV6-3|TRBD2|TRBJ2-4
CASSPSGGAAIQYF
TGTGCCAGCAGTCCTAGCGGGGGGGCGGCCATTCAGTACTTC
>-|TRBV12-3/TRBV12-4|TRBD1|TRBJ2-1
CASSSPAGQGYEQFF
TGTGCCAGCAGTTCCCCTGCGGGACAGGGGTATGAGCAGTTCTTC
>many|TRBV7-8|TRBD2|TRBJ2-2
CASSSGTSGMNTGELFF
TGTGCCAGCAGCTCCGGGACTAGCGGGATGAACACCGGGGAGCTGTTTTTT
>-|TRBV6-1|-|TRBJ2-7
CASRKTGSSYEQYF
TGTGCCAGCAGAAAGACCGGGAGCTCCTACGAGCAGTACTTC